The text below deals with one TCR beta chain. Antigen: not known. This CDR3 has 16 amino acids. Germline CDR1 is LGHNT and CDR2 is FRNRAP. Trimming removed 0 bases at V and 0 bases at J, with 11 bases between. TCRdb re-analysed the 5' RACE reads in MiXCR, keeping a single row per CDR3 protein. Here the sample spans some 220,000 distinct CDR3 sequences, 7% to 8% being singletons. The data were obtained in a study of CD8 T cells in ankylosing spondylitis. Study-level points and caveats: Ankylosing spondylitis blood appeared to carry a characteristic TCR beta motif of several highly homologous variants.

The chain couples TRBV12-5 to TRBJ1-1; D not resolved. What was sequenced was blood, either unsorted or a sorted T cell fraction (not recorded which). The sequence was obtained from a male donor with ankylosing spondylitis. CDR3 DNA: TGTGCTAGTGGTTTGGTACAAGGACGGATGAACACTGAAGCTTTCTTT. Protein: CASGLVQGRMNTEAFF. The complete variable domain, with remaining parts taken from reference TRBV12-5 and TRBJ1-1, reads DARVTQTPRHKVTEMGQEVTMRCQPILGHNTVFWYRQTMMQGLELLAYFRNRAPLDDSGMPKDRFSAEMPDATLATLKIQPSEPRDSAVYFCASGLVQGRMNTEAFFGQGTRLTVV.